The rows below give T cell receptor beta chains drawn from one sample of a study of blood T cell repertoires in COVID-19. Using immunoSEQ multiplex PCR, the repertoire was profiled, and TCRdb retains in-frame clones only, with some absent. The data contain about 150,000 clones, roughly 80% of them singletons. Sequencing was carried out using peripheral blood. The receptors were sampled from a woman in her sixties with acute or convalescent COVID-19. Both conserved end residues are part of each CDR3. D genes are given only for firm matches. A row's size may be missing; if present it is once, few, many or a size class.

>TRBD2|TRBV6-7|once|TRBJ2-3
TGTGCCAGCAGTAAGACTAGCGGGGGGGCCACAGATACGCAGTATTTT
CASSKTSGGATDTQYF
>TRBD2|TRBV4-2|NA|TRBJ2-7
TGTGCCAGCAGCCAAGAAGAGGGACTAGCGGGGTTTTCCTACGAGCAGTACTTC
CASSQEEGLAGFSYEQYF
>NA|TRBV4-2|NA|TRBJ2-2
TGTGCCAGCAGCCAAGAAACCGTCGGGCTGTTTTTT
CASSQETVGLFF
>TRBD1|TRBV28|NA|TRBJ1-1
TGTGCCAGCAGTCACGCCGGGACAGGGGAAGCTGAAGCTTTCTTT
CASSHAGTGEAEAFF
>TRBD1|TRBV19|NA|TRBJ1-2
TGTGCCAGTAGTATTCTGACAGGGAATGGCTACACCTTC
CASSILTGNGYTF
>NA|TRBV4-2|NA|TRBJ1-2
TGTGCCAGCAGCCAAGGAGGTTCCTATGGCTACACCTTC
CASSQGGSYGYTF
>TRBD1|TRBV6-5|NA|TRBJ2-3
TGTGCCAGCAGTTATCAGGGGGCCAATACAGATACGCAGTATTTT
CASSYQGANTDTQYF
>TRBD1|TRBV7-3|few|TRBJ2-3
TGTGCCAGCAGTCGAAGTGACAGGGGGCCGCAGTATTTT
CASSRSDRGPQYF
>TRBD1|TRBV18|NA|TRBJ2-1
TGTGCCAGCTCACCACCTGAAGCCAGGGGGCTCGGTGAGCAGTTCTTC
CASSPPEARGLGEQFF
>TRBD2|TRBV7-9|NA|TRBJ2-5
TGTGCCAGCAGCTCCCGACTAGCGGGGGGGCAAGAGACCCAGTACTTC
CASSSRLAGGQETQYF
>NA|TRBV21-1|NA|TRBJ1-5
TGTGCCAGCAGCACCCCAACAGGGGCGGCTGGGAATCAGCCCCAGCATTTT
CASSTPTGAAGNQPQHF
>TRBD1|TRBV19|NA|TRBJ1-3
TGTGCCAGTAGTCGGACCGGGACAGGAGGAAACACCATATATTTT
CASSRTGTGGNTIYF
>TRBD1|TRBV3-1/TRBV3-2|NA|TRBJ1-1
TGTGCCAGCAGCCCTTTGGGACAGGTCACTGAAGCTTTCTTT
CASSPLGQVTEAFF
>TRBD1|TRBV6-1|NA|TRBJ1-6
TGTGCCAGCAGTGAAGAAGGGGGCAAAGTACGTTCACCCCTCCACTTT
CASSEEGGKVRSPLHF
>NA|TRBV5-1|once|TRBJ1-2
TGCGCCAGCAGCTTGGCCGCAGGGAACAATGGCTACACCTTC
CASSLAAGNNGYTF
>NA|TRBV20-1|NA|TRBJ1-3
TGCAGTGCTAGTTTAGGGGCTGGAAACACCATATATTTT
CSASLGAGNTIYF
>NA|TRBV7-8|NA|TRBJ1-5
TGTGCCAGCAGCTGGGGTGCGGGGACCAATCAGCCCCAGCATTTT
CASSWGAGTNQPQHF
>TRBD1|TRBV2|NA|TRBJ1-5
TGTGCCAGCAGTTCAGACAGGGCTAATCAGCCCCAGCATTTT
CASSSDRANQPQHF
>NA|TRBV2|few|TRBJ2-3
TGTGCCAGCAGTGTTGGAGGGGCTGCCACAGATACGCAGTATTTT
CASSVGGAATDTQYF
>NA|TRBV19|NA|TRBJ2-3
TGTGCCAGTAGTCCCACGGGGTGGGGCACAGATACGCAGTATTTT
CASSPTGWGTDTQYF
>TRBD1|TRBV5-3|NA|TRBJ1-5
TGTGCCAGAAGCCCGGGGACAGTTCCTGCCCATAGCAATCAGCCCCAGCATTTT
CARSPGTVPAHSNQPQHF
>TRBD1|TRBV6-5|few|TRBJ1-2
TGTGCCAGCACCCTGGGACAGGGATTTCGGTATGGCTACACCTTC
CASTLGQGFRYGYTF